This T cell receptor beta chain appears in the sequencing data of a study of post-analysis software for immune sequencing data. The study's findings and limits: Elevated frequency relative to controls characterized several TRBV segments in patients, TRBV5-6, TRBV5-1 and TRBV20-1 among them.

Incorporated into the TCR beta cDNA libraries were unique molecular identifiers, which served to reduce PCR and sequencing biases. TCRdb independently ran MiXCR on the PCR reads; one entry per CDR3 protein. Of hundreds of thousands of distinct CDR3 sequences in the sample, roughly three fifths were seen once. This clonotype was found a few times. The target antigen is unknown. Germline lookup yields CDR1 PRHDT and CDR2 FYEKMQ (reference sequence). The CDR3 has 14 residues. Trimming took 10 bases from V and 0 from J, leaving 15 bases between them. This receptor was identified in a girl aged 2 to 9 with multiple sclerosis. The chain is built from TRBV13 and TRBJ1-1; perhaps TRBD1 as D (6 bases). Specimen: blood. This CDR3 is CAISNRGLNTEAFF. The CDR3 DNA is TGTGCCATCTCAAACCGGGGGCTGAACACTGAAGCTTTCTTT.